The clone carrying this T cell receptor beta chain was observed a few times. The antigen is unknown. This sample is part of a study of T cell repertoires in aging, cancer and after chemotherapy. For the study at large: Over several months to years, re-sampled healthy donor repertoires clearly shared clones. Regarding the study as a whole: In each cancer cohort, median generation probability increased across chemotherapy, suggesting thymic output rebounded.

Amplification of TCR beta used genomic DNA extracted from peripheral blood. CDR1 and CDR2 from the germline V gene are MNHEY and SVGEGT. After removal of 5 bases from V and 8 bases from J, the junction contained 9 bases not matched to a gene. The length of the CDR3 is 17 residues. Rearranged V-D-J TRB sequences were amplified with a mixed TRB-A/B primer pool. TCRdb analysed the multiplex PCR reads with MiXCR anew, one entry per CDR3 protein. The data show about 10,000 distinct CDR3 sequences, over 30% seen once. The V and J genes are TRBV6-2 or TRBV6-3 and TRBJ2-1; TRBD2 matches at 16 bases. This sequence was found in a human donor in good health. Sequencing input: blood. The CDR3 sequence: CASSPTLGLAGGDEQFF. Here the CDR3 DNA reads TGTGCCAGCAGTCCTACCCTGGGACTAGCGGGAGGGGATGAGCAGTTCTTC.